This T cell receptor beta chain was obtained from a study of blood T cell repertoires in COVID-19. With 5 bases removed from V and 6 bases from J, the gap between germline ends came to 16 bases. CDR3 size: 14 residues. Per the germline V gene, CDR1 is SEHNR and CDR2 is FQNEAQ (reference sequence). In the original workflow: Nucleated cell counts were estimated from reference gene primer amplification. The table came from immunoSEQ multiplex PCR; TCRdb's copy has only in-frame clones and leaves some out. V and J calls and clone size follow that table, whereas D and trimming were derived from the DNA. Among approximately 260,000 clones listed, around 86% were seen once.

This TCR was recovered from a woman aged 55-70 years with active or convalescent COVID-19. This chain links TRBV7-9 with TRBJ1-2, with no clear D. Source material: peripheral blood. CDR3 residues: CASSPGGDGNGYTF. CDR3 nucleotide sequence: TGTGCCAGCAGCCCCGGTGGAGACGGGAATGGCTACACCTTC. Filled out from reference TRBV7-9 and TRBJ1-2, the complete variable domain reads DTGVSQNPRHKITKRGQNVTFRCDPISEHNRLYWYRQTLGQGPEFLTYFQNEAQLEKSRLLSDRFSAERPKGSFSTLEIQRTEQGDSAMYLCASSPGGDGNGYTFGSGTRLTVV.